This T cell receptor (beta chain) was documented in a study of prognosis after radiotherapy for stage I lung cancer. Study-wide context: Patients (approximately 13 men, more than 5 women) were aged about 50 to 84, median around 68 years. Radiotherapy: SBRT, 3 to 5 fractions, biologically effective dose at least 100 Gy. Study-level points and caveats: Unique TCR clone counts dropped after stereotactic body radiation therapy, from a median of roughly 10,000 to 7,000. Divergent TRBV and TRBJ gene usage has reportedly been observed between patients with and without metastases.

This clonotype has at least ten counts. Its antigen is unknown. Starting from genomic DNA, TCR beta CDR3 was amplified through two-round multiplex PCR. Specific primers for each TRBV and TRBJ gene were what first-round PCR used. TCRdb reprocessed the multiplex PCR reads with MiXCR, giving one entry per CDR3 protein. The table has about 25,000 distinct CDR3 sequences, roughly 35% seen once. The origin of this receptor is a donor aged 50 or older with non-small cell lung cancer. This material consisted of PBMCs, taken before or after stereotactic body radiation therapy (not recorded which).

The CDR3 DNA reads TGTGCCAGTAGTATAATAAGGGACAGCCCTTTCTATGGCTACACCTTC. Its translation: CASSIIRDSPFYGYTF. The chain is built from TRBV19 and TRBJ1-2, with TRBD1 matching over 7 bases. From germline, CDR1 is LNHDA and CDR2 SQIVND (reference sequence). With 2 bases clipped from V and 4 bases from J, the junction kept 10 bases outside the gene matches. The CDR3 extends over 16 amino acids.